The 31 T cell receptor beta chains listed next were all sequenced from one sample in a study of T cell responses to AZD1222 COVID-19 vaccine. Data came from immunoSEQ multiplex PCR; TCRdb stores just in-frame clones and leaves some out. In the table there are roughly 80,000 clones, just over 90% of which are singletons. The specimen was peripheral blood, collected on day 0 of MenACWY control vaccination. The source of these receptors is an adult in good health.

The chain combines TRBV28 with TRBJ1-2; D unresolved. V lost 3 bases, J lost 2 bases, and 7 bases lay in between. Germline V CDR1 and CDR2: MDHEN, SYDVKM. The length of the CDR3 is 13 residues. For the CDR3, the DNA is TGTGCCAGCAGTTTTCCCCAGAACTATGGCTACACCTTC. Its translation is CASSFPQNYGYTF.

The V and J genes are TRBV5-1 and TRBJ1-5; D might be TRBD1 (5 bases). Trimming removed 0 bases from V and 7 bases from J, with 14 bases in between. CDR1 is SGHRS and CDR2 is YFSETQ in the germline V gene. CDR3 length equals 15 residues. The CDR3 sequence is CASSLDGTPHQPQHF. For the CDR3, the DNA is TGCGCCAGCAGCTTGGACGGGACGCCACACCAGCCCCAGCATTTT.

This chain links TRBV5-1 with TRBJ2-1; D is uncertain. Trimming stripped 0 bases from V and 8 bases from J, with 6 bases between. CDR3 length equals 12 residues. Germline lookup yields CDR1 SGHRS and CDR2 YFSETQ. In nucleotides, the CDR3 is TGCGCCAGCAGCTTGGAGGGTTATGAGCAGTTCTTC. Residues: CASSLEGYEQFF. Combining the CDR3 with reference TRBV5-1 and TRBJ2-1 gives the whole variable domain KAGVTQTPRYLIKTRGQQVTLSCSPISGHRSVSWYQQTPGQGLQFLFEYFSETQRNKGNFPGRFSGRQFSNSRSEMNVSTLELGDSALYLCASSLEGYEQFFGPGTRLTVL.

This chain links TRBV9 with TRBJ2-3, with D possibly matching TRBD2 (6 bases). CDR1 is SGDLS and CDR2 is YYNGEE in the germline V gene. CDR3 length equals 15 residues. V was clipped by 3 bases and J by 2 bases, with 13 bases between them. In nucleotides, the CDR3 is TGTGCCAGCAGCGACCATGGAGGGCACACAGATACGCAGTATTTT. It is translated as CASSDHGGHTDTQYF.

This sequence joins TRBV30 and TRBJ1-4, with D possibly TRBD1 on 5 matching bases. The V gene lost 7 bases and the J gene lost 7 bases, with 25 bases spanning the gap. The CDR3 has 16 residues. The germline CDR1 and CDR2 sequences are GTSNPN and SVGIG (reference sequence). CDR3 loop: CASTGNVSSGSEKLFF. CDR3 sequence (DNA): TGTGCCTCGACCGGGAACGTGTCCTCAGGGAGTGAAAAACTGTTTTTT.

The rearrangement uses TRBV28 and TRBJ1-5; 8 bases fit TRBD1. Germline trimming cut 3 bases from V and 5 bases from J; bases unmatched to any gene: 0. This CDR3 comprises 13 residues. Germline CDR1 reads MDHEN; CDR2 reads SYDVKM. CDR3 sequence reads: CASSLTGDQPQHF. CDR3 nucleotides: TGTGCCAGCAGTTTGACAGGGGATCAGCCCCAGCATTTT.

This chain uses TRBV18 with TRBJ2-7, with unresolved D. Trimming removed 6 bases at V and 2 bases at J, with 8 bases between. The CDR3 length is 12 residues. From germline, CDR1 is KGHSH and CDR2 LQKENI. In DNA, the CDR3 is TGTGCCAGCTCCCCCATAGCCTACGAGCAGTACTTC. Translated: CASSPIAYEQYF.

V and J are TRBV28 and TRBJ1-2; D gene ambiguous. This CDR3 comprises 10 residues. Looked up from germline, CDR1 is MDHEN and CDR2 is SYDVKM. V was trimmed by 6 bases and J by 7 bases, leaving 6 bases between them. Here the CDR3 DNA reads TGTGCCAGCAGCCGGTTTGGCTACACCTTC. This gives the protein CASSRFGYTF.

This sequence joins TRBV11-3 and TRBJ1-5; possibly TRBD1 for D (6 bases). Per germline, CDR1 SGHNT and CDR2 YENEEA. V dropped 2 bases and J dropped 1 base, with 18 bases sitting between them. The CDR3 is 18 amino acids. The CDR3 sequence: CASSLPWGGALSNQPQHF. The CDR3, as DNA: TGTGCCAGCAGCTTACCCTGGGGGGGGGCGTTGAGCAATCAGCCCCAGCATTTT.

This clone has a handful of counts. This chain links TRBV10-3 with TRBJ1-1, with D unresolved. V was clipped by 2 bases and J by 4 bases, with 8 bases between them. This CDR3 spans 13 amino acids. In germline, CDR1 is ENHRY, CDR2 SYGVKD. CDR3 sequence (DNA): TGTGCCATCAGTGAGGTCTCAAGCACTGAAGCTTTCTTT. Residues: CAISEVSSTEAFF.

The V gene is TRBV6-6, the J gene TRBJ1-2; D is perhaps TRBD1 (5 bases). Trimming took 4 bases from V and 10 from J, leaving 22 bases between them. The CDR3 is 15 amino acids. In germline, CDR1 is MNHNY, CDR2 SVGAGI (reference sequence). The CDR3 region is CASSFVSEGGGDYTF. CDR3 in DNA: TGTGCCAGCAGTTTTGTGAGCGAGGGCGGGGGTGACTACACCTTC.

The chain carries TRBV5-1 and TRBJ2-5; 8 bases are shared with TRBD1. Germline V gene data show CDR1 as SGHRS and CDR2 as YFSETQ. Trimming removed 0 bases from V and 1 base from J; junction bases left unmatched: 8. The CDR3 consists of 17 residues. The CDR3 protein is CASSLESPGQVQETQYF. CDR3 nucleotides: TGCGCCAGCAGCTTGGAAAGCCCGGGACAGGTCCAAGAGACCCAGTACTTC.

The chain couples TRBV3-1 (or the pseudogene TRBV3-2) to TRBJ2-6; unclear D gene. This CDR3 contains 15 residues. The V and J ends lost 4 bases and 0 bases respectively, with 7 bases between them. Germline loops: CDR1 LGHDT, CDR2 YNNKEL (reference sequence). This CDR3 is CASSRDGSGANVLTF. The CDR3 DNA sequence: TGTGCCAGCAGCCGCGACGGCTCTGGGGCCAACGTCCTGACTTTC.

V usage is TRBV3-1 (or the pseudogene TRBV3-2) and J usage is TRBJ2-1; D perhaps matches TRBD2 (6 bases). CDR3 length: 16 amino acids. The germline V gene encodes CDR1 LGHDT and CDR2 YNNKEL (reference sequence). The V end lost 8 bases, the J end lost 10 bases, and 27 bases lay between the germline ends. The CDR3 sequence: CASHGGFGPPTQEQFF. CDR3 DNA: TGTGCCAGCCATGGGGGGTTTGGACCCCCAACGCAAGAGCAGTTCTTC.

V usage is TRBV3-1 (or the pseudogene TRBV3-2) and J usage is TRBJ2-1; tentative D call: TRBD2 (6 bases). Trimming left V 0 bases short and J 0 bases short, with 9 bases between. Germline V lookup: CDR1 LGHDT, CDR2 YNNKEL (reference sequence). This CDR3 has 16 residues. In DNA, the CDR3 is TGTGCCAGCAGCCAAGATTTGGGAGGCTCCTACAATGAGCAGTTCTTC. Translation gives CASSQDLGGSYNEQFF.

This chain connects TRBV10-2 to TRBJ1-6; 7 bases fit TRBD1. Germline V gives CDR1 WSHSY, CDR2 SAAADI. CDR3 size: 15 residues. V was pared by 5 bases and J by 7 bases, with 8 bases of the junction left unmatched. DNA for the CDR3: TGCGCCAGCAGTCCCAGCAGGGGGGGAAATTCACCCCTCCACTTT. Its protein is CASSPSRGGNSPLHF.

This clone has only a few counts. This chain connects TRBV6-5 to TRBJ1-3; D is ambiguous. CDR3 length equals 16 residues. Germline values: CDR1 MNHEY, CDR2 SVGAGI. V lost 2 bases and J lost 0, with 11 bases in between. DNA for the CDR3: TGTGCCAGCAGTTACGGGAAGGGCTACTCTGGAAACACCATATATTTT. The encoded protein is CASSYGKGYSGNTIYF.

This CDR3 is CASSLRAGANTEAFF. In DNA form, the CDR3 reads TGTGCCAGCAGCTTAAGGGCGGGGGCGAACACTGAAGCTTTCTTT. The chain recombines TRBV7-9 with TRBJ1-1; a weak D match, TRBD1 (6 bases). Germline assignment: CDR1 SEHNR and CDR2 FQNEAQ (reference sequence). V was clipped by 2 bases and J by 1 base, with 11 bases between them. This CDR3 is built from 15 residues. The whole variable domain, remainder taken from reference TRBV7-9 and TRBJ1-1, is DTGVSQNPRHKITKRGQNVTFRCDPISEHNRLYWYRQTLGQGPEFLTYFQNEAQLEKSRLLSDRFSAERPKGSFSTLEIQRTEQGDSAMYLCASSLRAGANTEAFFGQGTRLTVV.

The chain recombines TRBV5-1 with TRBJ1-4; a possible D gene is TRBD1 (6 bases). The ends were cut back, 3 bases at V and 5 bases at J, with 17 bases in the middle. The CDR3 length is 16 residues. The germline V gene encodes CDR1 SGHRS and CDR2 YFSETQ. The CDR3 nucleotides are TGCGCCAGCAGCTCGACCACAGGGCCTCGGAATGAAAAACTGTTTTTT. Protein: CASSSTTGPRNEKLFF.

On this clone: An end of the junction differs from the germline gene, which may be a read error. This chain connects TRBV18 to TRBJ2-7; the D call may be TRBD1 or TRBD2 (5 bases each). Germline values: CDR1 KGHSH, CDR2 LQKENI. This CDR3 contains 14 residues. The CDR3 DNA follows: TGTGCCAGCTCCCTCGGGACCTATTCCTGCGAGCAGTACTTC. Its protein product is CASSLGTYSCEQYF.

CDR3 sequence (DNA): TGTGCCAGCAGCCCCCAGTCCTTGGCGGGGGTTAGCGAGCAGTACTTC. Translating gives CASSPQSLAGVSEQYF. The gene calls are TRBV7-2 and TRBJ2-7, with TRBD2 identical over 7 bases. The V and J ends lost 5 bases and 6 bases, in that order; junction bases with no gene match: 16. The CDR3 length is 16 residues. Germline assignment: CDR1 SGHTA and CDR2 FQGNSA.

The chain employs TRBV3-1 (or the pseudogene TRBV3-2) and TRBJ2-3, with TRBD2 matching over 8 bases. Trimming at V came to 6 bases and at J to 6 bases, leaving 11 bases not matched to a gene. The CDR3 totals 15 residues. The germline gives CDR1 LGHDT, CDR2 YNNKEL (reference sequence). This CDR3 reads CASRGEREYSDTQYF. CDR3 coding DNA: TGTGCCAGCAGAGGGGAGCGGGAGTATTCGGATACGCAGTATTTT.

DNA of the CDR3: TGTGCCAGCAGCCAAGGCTTACTAGCGGGAGTCGAGCAGTACTTC. The encoded protein is CASSQGLLAGVEQYF. The genes are TRBV14 and TRBJ2-7, with 11 bases matching TRBD2. The V segment lost 1 base and the J segment 6 bases; nucleotides outside the gene matches: 5. Germline values: CDR1 SGHDN, CDR2 FVKESK. This CDR3 region has 15 residues.

V is TRBV29-1 and J is TRBJ1-1, with no clear D. V dropped 3 bases and J dropped 4 bases, with 9 bases sitting between them. Germline loops: CDR1 SQVTM, CDR2 ANQGSEA. The CDR3 contains 12 residues. The CDR3 DNA sequence: TGCAGCGTTGAGGGCAGTCTCACTGAAGCTTTCTTT. As protein: CSVEGSLTEAFF.

The CDR3 DNA reads TGTGCCAGTAGTGAACCGAACACTGAAGCTTTCTTT. Protein product: CASSEPNTEAFF. V usage is TRBV19 and J usage is TRBJ1-1; no clear D gene. The germline CDR1 and CDR2 sequences are LNHDA and SQIVND (reference sequence). With 5 bases removed from V and 1 base from J, the gap between germline ends came to 5 bases. The CDR3 length is 12 residues.

V is TRBV30 and J is TRBJ1-2; TRBD1 aligns across 7 bases. Germline V gene sequence: CDR1 GTSNPN, CDR2 SVGIG (reference sequence). Unmatched junction bases numbered 11, after V lost 7 bases and J lost 0 bases. The CDR3 contains 15 residues. CDR3 protein: CASSRDRAPNYGYTF. The CDR3 bases are TGTGCCTCCTCTCGAGACAGGGCCCCTAACTATGGCTACACCTTC.

This clone was seen once. V gene TRBV30 combines with J gene TRBJ2-7; 11 bases match TRBD2. The germline gives CDR1 GTSNPN, CDR2 SVGIG (reference sequence). The CDR3 spans 13 residues. Losses at the gene ends were 4 bases for V and 5 bases for J; bases not matched to a gene: 4. CDR3: CAWNPGLADEQYF. In DNA, the CDR3 is TGTGCCTGGAACCCGGGACTAGCGGACGAGCAGTACTTC.

The chain carries TRBV7-2 and TRBJ2-1; 8 nucleotides line up with TRBD1. The CDR3 loop spans 15 amino acids. After removal of 5 bases from V and 7 bases from J, the junction contained 10 bases not matched to a gene. Germline CDR1 SGHTA, CDR2 FQGNSA. CDR3 sequence: CASSPGQGAWNEQFF. CDR3 sequence (DNA): TGTGCCAGCAGCCCTGGGCAGGGGGCGTGGAATGAGCAGTTCTTC.

The chain joins TRBV6-5 to TRBJ2-2; no definite D call. Trimming left V 3 bases short and J 6 bases short, with 11 bases between. The CDR3 consists of 14 residues. The germline CDR1 and CDR2 sequences are MNHEY and SVGAGI. The chain's CDR3 is CASSYRRVAGELFF. As DNA, the CDR3 is TGTGCCAGCAGTTATCGGAGAGTCGCCGGGGAGCTGTTTTTT.

This chain connects TRBV9 to TRBJ2-5; TRBD1 aligns across 7 bases. The CDR3 loop spans 12 amino acids. Germline values: CDR1 SGDLS, CDR2 YYNGEE. J lost 3 bases, V lost 7 bases, and 3 bases had no gene match. Written as DNA, the CDR3 is TGTGCCAGCTCCCAGGGGGAAGAGACCCAGTACTTC. Translating it yields CASSQGEETQYF.

The chain couples TRBV19 to TRBJ2-1; 8 bases map to TRBD2. V dropped 6 bases and J dropped 5; count of bases not matched to a gene: 15. The CDR3 totals 17 residues. In germline, CDR1 is LNHDA, CDR2 SQIVND (reference sequence). CDR3 DNA: TGTGCCAGTAGCCCATATCGGGAGGGCAAAAGGAACAATGAGCAGTTCTTC. Translated, it gives CASSPYREGKRNNEQFF.